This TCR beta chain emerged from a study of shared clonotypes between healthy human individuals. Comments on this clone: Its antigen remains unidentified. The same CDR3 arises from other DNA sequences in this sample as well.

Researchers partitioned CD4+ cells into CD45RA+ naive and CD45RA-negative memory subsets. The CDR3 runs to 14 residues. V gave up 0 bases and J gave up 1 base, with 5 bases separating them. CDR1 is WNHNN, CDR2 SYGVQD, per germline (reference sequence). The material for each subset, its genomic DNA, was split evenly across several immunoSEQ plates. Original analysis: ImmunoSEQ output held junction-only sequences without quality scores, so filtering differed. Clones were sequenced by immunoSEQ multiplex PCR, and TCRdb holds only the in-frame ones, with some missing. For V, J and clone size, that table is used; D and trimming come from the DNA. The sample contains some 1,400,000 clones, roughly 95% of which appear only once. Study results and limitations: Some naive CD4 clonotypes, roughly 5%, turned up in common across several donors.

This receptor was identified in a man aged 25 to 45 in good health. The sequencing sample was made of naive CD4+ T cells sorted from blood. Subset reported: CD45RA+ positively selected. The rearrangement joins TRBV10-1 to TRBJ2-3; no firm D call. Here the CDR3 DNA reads TGCGCCAGCAGTGAGTCGAGTGGCACAGATACGCAGTATTTT. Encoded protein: CASSESSGTDTQYF.